The source of this T cell receptor (beta chain) is a study of CD8+CD57+ T cells in acquired aplastic anemia. Study as a whole: Sorted CD4+ and CD8+ cells yielded DNA averaging approximately 3.4 ug. Study observations and caveats: Roughly 27 shared CD8+ CDR3s appeared highly expressed within patients' immunodominant clones. Patients versus controls showed no significant CD8+ Simpson's diversity difference.

The template used for profiling TCR beta VDJ and CDR3 was genomic DNA. TCRdb ran MiXCR on the reads and lists one entry per CDR3 protein. The sample yields roughly 160,000 distinct CDR3 sequences, about 64% seen once. Patients selected for sequencing had displayed CD8+CD57+ cell expansion by flow cytometry. Every one of the patients had aplastic anemia (severe, acquired). Concerning this clonotype: The antigen remains unidentified.

Trimming stripped 3 bases from V and 4 bases from J, with 14 bases between. Germline V gene lookup returns CDR1 SGHVS and CDR2 FNYEAQ. This CDR3 is 15 amino acids long. Sequencing was done on a sample of sorted CD4+, CD8+, or CD8+CD57+ T cells (not recorded which) from PBMCs. This sequence joins TRBV7-6 and TRBJ2-3, with a possible D match to TRBD2 (6 bases). The TCR comes from a human donor with aplastic anemia. The CDR3 nucleotides read TGTGCCAGCAGCTTGGCGGGGTTTAGGGCAGATACGCAGTATTTT. Translation: CASSLAGFRADTQYF.